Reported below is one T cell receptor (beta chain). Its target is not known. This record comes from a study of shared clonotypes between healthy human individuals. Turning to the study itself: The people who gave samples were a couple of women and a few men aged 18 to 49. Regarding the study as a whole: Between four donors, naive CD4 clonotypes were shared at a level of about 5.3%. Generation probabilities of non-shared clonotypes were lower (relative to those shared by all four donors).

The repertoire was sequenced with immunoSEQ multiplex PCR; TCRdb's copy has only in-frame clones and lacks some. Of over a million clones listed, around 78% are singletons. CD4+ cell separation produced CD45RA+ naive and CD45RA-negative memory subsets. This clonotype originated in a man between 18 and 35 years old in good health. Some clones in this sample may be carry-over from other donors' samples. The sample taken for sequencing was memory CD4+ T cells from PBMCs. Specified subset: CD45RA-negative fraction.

CDR3 amino acids: CASSLAVLGTDTQYF. The CDR3 DNA reads as TGTGCCAGCAGCTTAGCAGTACTAGGCACAGATACGCAGTATTTT. V gene TRBV7-2 combines with J gene TRBJ2-3; possibly TRBD2 for D (5 bases). Germline V gives CDR1 SGHTA, CDR2 FQGNSA. There are 15 residues in the CDR3. V gave up 0 bases and J gave up 1 base, with 8 bases separating them.